This T cell receptor beta chain is drawn from a study of blood T cell repertoires in COVID-19. The CDR3 contains 15 residues. Trimming removed 2 bases at V and 0 bases at J, with 8 bases between. Germline V gives CDR1 MDHEN, CDR2 SYDVKM. Sequencing was performed with immunoSEQ multiplex PCR; in TCRdb, only in-frame clones are kept and a portion is missing. Altogether around 500,000 clones are present, roughly 88% being singletons, with the ten largest covering approximately 3.4%. Input material: peripheral blood. The source of this sequence is a human donor in a cohort sampled during active COVID-19. V gene TRBV28 combines with J gene TRBJ2-1, with D maybe TRBD2 (5 bases). CDR3 DNA: TGTGCCAGCAGTTTAGTAGGGAGCTCCTACAATGAGCAGTTCTTC. Translating gives CASSLVGSSYNEQFF.